Here is one T cell receptor (beta chain) with its context. Its antigen is as yet unknown. This CDR3 region has 14 residues. The V gene end was trimmed by 4 bases and the J gene end by 8 bases; junction bases not matched to a gene: 5. Germline CDR1 is LGHNA and CDR2 is YSLEER. A second PCR of 7 to 11 cycles used a sample-barcoded 5' primer and a J-beta primer mix. TCRdb used MiXCR to reprocess the 5' RACE reads, holding one entry per CDR3 protein. The data hold 790,000 or so distinct CDR3 sequences, with about half observed a single time. This sample was included in a study of blood T cells in healthy people across ages. Across the whole study: About one barcoded TCR beta cDNA was captured per two T cells.

Overall study results and limits: Researchers deemed the diversity estimates from one million T cells underestimates.

The TCR sequence derives from a man older than 75 in good health. The sample taken for sequencing was blood. The rearrangement uses TRBV4-3 and TRBJ2-1, with 10 positions matching TRBD1. CDR3 region: CASSLGQGIDEQFF. DNA of the CDR3: TGCGCCAGCAGCCTGGGACAGGGGATCGATGAGCAGTTCTTC.